Listed below are T cell receptor beta chains from one sample, sequenced in a study of regulatory T cells in long-lasting Graves disease. TCRdb fed the multiplex PCR reads into MiXCR, producing one record per CDR3 protein. The sample lists 400,000 to 500,000 distinct CDR3 sequences; 12% to 15% were seen once. The same data also contributed to another study, on T cells in Graves' hyperthyroidism and ophthalmopathy.

The sample in question was peripheral blood mononuclear cells (PBMCs), obtained at new diagnosis, from a patient treated with antithyroid drugs. Every receptor here comes from a woman aged 45-65 years with Graves disease. The CDR3 runs from the conserved cysteine through the conserved F or W. The D gene is left open where the match is weak. Clone size is given for some rows only: seen once, a few or many times, or a class if the clone is expanded.

abundance	v_gene	j_gene	len	d_gene	CDR3aa	CDR3nt
few	TRBV3-1	TRBJ2-5	21	TRBD2	CASSQRPGTSGIFVVVETQYF	TGTGCCAGCAGCCAAAGACCCGGGACTAGCGGGATTTTTGTCGTCGTGGAGACCCAGTACTTC
many	TRBV11-1	TRBJ2-7	14	NA	CASSLADRDYEQYF	TGTGCCAGCAGCTTAGCGGACAGAGACTACGAGCAGTACTTC
many	TRBV30	TRBJ2-1	13	TRBD1	CAWSMGQGLLQFF	TGTGCCTGGAGTATGGGACAGGGCCTACTTCAGTTCTTC
many	TRBV5-1	TRBJ1-2	13	NA	CASSLLGSDGYTF	TGCGCCAGCAGCTTGCTAGGATCCGATGGCTACACCTTC
many	TRBV3-1	TRBJ2-3	16	TRBD2	CASSPGLAGESDTQYF	TGTGCCAGCAGCCCGGGACTAGCGGGAGAAAGTGATACGCAGTATTTT
NA	TRBV9	TRBJ1-3	16	TRBD1	CASSPRQGDDGNTIYF	TGTGCCAGCAGCCCACGACAGGGGGATGATGGAAACACCATATATTTT
many	TRBV20-1	TRBJ2-7	15	TRBD1	CSAPAPRGLTYEQYF	TGCAGTGCCCCCGCCCCCAGGGGGCTAACCTACGAGCAGTACTTC
few	TRBV9	TRBJ1-1	13	NA	CASSVDRGTEAFF	TGTGCCAGCAGCGTCGACCGGGGAACTGAAGCTTTCTTT
few	TRBV28	TRBJ2-5	14	NA	CAEGAGRGLETQYF	TGTGCCGAAGGGGCGGGAAGAGGTTTAGAGACCCAGTACTTC
many	TRBV30	TRBJ2-5	17	TRBD2	CAWSPWTSGRAGETQYF	TGTGCCTGGAGTCCATGGACTAGCGGGAGGGCCGGTGAGACCCAGTACTTC
many	TRBV6-1	TRBJ1-1	16	NA	CASRQARTLLNTEAFF	TGTGCCAGCAGGCAGGCACGGACATTGTTGAACACTGAAGCTTTCTTT
few	TRBV18	TRBJ2-5	15	NA	CASSPNSGGEETQYF	TGTGCCAGCTCACCGAACAGCGGAGGGGAGGAGACCCAGTACTTC
NA	TRBV27	TRBJ2-7	13	NA	CASSPRVPYEQYF	TGTGCCAGCAGTCCCCGGGTTCCCTACGAGCAGTACTTC
NA	TRBV3-1	TRBJ2-7	17	NA	CASSQDFSAGFLDEQYF	TGTGCCAGCAGCCAAGATTTTAGCGCCGGTTTTCTGGACGAGCAGTACTTC